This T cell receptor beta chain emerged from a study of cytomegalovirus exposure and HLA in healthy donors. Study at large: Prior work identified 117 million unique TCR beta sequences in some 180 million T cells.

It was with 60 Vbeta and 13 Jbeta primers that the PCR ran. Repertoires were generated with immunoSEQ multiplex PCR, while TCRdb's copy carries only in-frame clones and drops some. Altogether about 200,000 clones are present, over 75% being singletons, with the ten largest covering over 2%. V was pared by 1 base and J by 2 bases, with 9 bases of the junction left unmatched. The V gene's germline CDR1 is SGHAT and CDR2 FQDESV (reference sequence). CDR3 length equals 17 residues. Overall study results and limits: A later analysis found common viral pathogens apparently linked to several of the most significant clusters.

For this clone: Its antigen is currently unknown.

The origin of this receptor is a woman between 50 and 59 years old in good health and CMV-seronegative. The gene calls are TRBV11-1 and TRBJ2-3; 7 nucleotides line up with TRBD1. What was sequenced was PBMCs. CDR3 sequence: CASSLGVWDSLTDTQYF. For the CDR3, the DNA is TGTGCCAGCAGCTTAGGTGTTTGGGACAGCCTCACAGATACGCAGTATTTT.